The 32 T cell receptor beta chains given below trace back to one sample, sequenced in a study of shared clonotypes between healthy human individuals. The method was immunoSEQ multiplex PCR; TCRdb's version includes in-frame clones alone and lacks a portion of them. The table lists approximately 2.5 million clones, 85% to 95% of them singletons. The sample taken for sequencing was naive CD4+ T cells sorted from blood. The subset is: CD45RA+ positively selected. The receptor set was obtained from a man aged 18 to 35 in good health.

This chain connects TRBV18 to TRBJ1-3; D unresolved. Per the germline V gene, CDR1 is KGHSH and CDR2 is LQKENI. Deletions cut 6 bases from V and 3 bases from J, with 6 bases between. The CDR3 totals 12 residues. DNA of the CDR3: TGTGCCAGCTCGGGGAGTGGAAACACCATATATTTT. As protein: CASSGSGNTIYF.

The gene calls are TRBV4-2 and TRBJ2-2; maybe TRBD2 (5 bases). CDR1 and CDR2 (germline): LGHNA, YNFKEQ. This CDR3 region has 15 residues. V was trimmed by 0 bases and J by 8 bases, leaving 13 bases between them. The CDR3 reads CASSQDRAGTGELFF. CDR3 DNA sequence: TGTGCCAGCAGCCAAGACCGCGCGGGTACGGGGGAGCTGTTTTTT.

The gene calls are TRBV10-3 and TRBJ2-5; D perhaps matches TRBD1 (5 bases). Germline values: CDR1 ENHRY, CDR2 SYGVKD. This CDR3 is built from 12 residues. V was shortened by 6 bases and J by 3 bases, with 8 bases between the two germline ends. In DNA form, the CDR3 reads TGTGCCATCAGCCAGGGAAAAGAGACCCAGTACTTC. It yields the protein CAISQGKETQYF.

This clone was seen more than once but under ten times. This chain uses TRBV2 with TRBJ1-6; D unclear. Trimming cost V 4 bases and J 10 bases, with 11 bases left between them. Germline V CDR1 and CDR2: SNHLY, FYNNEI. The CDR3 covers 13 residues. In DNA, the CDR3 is TGTGCCAGCAGTGTTTCCGGAGGGTCACCCCTCCACTTT. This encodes CASSVSGGSPLHF.

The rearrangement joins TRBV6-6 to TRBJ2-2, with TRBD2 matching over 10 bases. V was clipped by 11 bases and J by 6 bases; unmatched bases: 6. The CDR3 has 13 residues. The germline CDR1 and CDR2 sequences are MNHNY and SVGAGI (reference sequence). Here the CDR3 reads CAGTGTSAGELFF. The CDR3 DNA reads TGTGCCGGCACCGGGACTAGCGCCGGGGAGCTGTTTTTT.

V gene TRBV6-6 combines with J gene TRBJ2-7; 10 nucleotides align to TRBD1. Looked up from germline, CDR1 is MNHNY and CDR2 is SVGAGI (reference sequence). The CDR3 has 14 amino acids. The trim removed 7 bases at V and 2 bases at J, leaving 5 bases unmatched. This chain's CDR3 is CASKPGQGPYEQYF. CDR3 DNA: TGTGCCAGCAAACCGGGACAGGGGCCCTACGAGCAGTACTTC.

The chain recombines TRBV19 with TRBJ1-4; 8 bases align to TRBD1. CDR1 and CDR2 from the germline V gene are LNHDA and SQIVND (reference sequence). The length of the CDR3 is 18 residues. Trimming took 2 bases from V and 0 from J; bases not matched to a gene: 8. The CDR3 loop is CASSIRQGAPATNEKLFF. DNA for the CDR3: TGTGCCAGTAGTATACGGCAGGGGGCCCCGGCAACTAATGAAAAACTGTTTTTT.

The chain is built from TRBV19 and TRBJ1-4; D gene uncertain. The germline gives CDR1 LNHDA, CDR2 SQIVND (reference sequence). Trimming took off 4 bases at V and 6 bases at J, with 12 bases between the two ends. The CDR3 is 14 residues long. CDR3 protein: CASSTGLTYEKLFF. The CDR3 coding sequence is TGTGCCAGTAGTACTGGGTTAACCTATGAAAAACTGTTTTTT.

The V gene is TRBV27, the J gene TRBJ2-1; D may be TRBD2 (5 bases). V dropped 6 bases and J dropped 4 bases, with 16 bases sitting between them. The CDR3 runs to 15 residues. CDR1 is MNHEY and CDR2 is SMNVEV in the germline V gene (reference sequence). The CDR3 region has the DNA TGTGCCAGCAGCGGGGAATCCTCAAGGTACAATGAGCAGTTCTTC. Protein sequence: CASSGESSRYNEQFF.

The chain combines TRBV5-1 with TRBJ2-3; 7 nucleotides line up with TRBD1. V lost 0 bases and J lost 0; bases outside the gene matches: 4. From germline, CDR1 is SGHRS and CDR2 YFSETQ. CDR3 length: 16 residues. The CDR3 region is CASSLGDRQSTDTQYF. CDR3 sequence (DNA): TGCGCCAGCAGCTTGGGGGACAGACAAAGCACAGATACGCAGTATTTT.

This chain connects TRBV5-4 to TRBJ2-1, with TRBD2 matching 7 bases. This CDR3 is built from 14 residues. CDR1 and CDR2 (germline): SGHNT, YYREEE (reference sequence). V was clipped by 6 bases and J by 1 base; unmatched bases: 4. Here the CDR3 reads CASKRDRSYNEQFF. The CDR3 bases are TGTGCCAGCAAGCGGGACCGGTCCTACAATGAGCAGTTCTTC. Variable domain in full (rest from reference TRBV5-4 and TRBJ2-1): ETGVTQSPTHLIKTRGQQVTLRCSSQSGHNTVSWYQQALGQGPQFIFQYYREEENGRGNFPPRFSGLQFPNYSSELNVNALELDDSALYLCASKRDRSYNEQFFGPGTRLTVL.

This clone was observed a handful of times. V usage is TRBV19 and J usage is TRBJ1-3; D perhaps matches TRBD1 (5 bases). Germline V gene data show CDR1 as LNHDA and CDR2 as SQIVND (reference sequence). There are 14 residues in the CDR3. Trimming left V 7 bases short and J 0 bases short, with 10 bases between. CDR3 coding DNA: TGTGCCAGTACCACAGGTTCCTCTGGAAACACCATATATTTT. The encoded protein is CASTTGSSGNTIYF.

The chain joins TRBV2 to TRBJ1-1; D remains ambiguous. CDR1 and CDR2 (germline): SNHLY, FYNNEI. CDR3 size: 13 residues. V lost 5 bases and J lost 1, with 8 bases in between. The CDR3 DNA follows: TGTGCCAGCAGTCCTTCACAGAACACTGAAGCTTTCTTT. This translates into CASSPSQNTEAFF.

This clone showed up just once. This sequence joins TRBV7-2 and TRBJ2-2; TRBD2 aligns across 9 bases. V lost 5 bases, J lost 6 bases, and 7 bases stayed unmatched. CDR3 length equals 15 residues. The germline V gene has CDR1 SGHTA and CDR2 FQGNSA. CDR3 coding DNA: TGTGCCAGCAGCGCGACGGGACTAGCCTCCGGGGAGCTGTTTTTT. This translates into CASSATGLASGELFF.

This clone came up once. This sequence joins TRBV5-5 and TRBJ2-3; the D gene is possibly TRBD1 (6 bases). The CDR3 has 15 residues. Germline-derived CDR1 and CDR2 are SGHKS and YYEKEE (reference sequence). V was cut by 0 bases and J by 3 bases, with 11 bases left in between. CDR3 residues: CASSLEGQGTDTQYF. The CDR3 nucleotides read TGTGCCAGCAGCTTGGAAGGGCAGGGGACAGATACGCAGTATTTT.

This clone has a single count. The CDR3 here is CASATGHARQGYNEQFF. The CDR3 DNA reads as TGCGCCAGCGCGACGGGCCACGCACGACAGGGTTACAATGAGCAGTTCTTC. The chain uses TRBV4-3 and TRBJ2-1; 7 bases map to TRBD1. The CDR3 consists of 17 residues. J was trimmed by 4 bases and V by 8 bases; bases with no gene match: 17. Germline V gene lookup returns CDR1 LGHNA and CDR2 YSLEER.

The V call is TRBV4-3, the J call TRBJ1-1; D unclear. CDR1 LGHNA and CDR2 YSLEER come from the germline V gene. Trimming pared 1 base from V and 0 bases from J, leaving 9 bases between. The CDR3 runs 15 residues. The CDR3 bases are TGCGCCAGCAGCCAAGTTTCTGGGTTGAACACTGAAGCTTTCTTT. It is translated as CASSQVSGLNTEAFF.

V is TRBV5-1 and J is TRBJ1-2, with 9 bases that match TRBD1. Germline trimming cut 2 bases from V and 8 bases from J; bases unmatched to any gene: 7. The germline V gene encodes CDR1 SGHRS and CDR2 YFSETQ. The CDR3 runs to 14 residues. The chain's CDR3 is CASSLQGAGSGYTF. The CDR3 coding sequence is TGCGCCAGCAGCTTACAGGGGGCCGGCAGCGGCTACACCTTC.

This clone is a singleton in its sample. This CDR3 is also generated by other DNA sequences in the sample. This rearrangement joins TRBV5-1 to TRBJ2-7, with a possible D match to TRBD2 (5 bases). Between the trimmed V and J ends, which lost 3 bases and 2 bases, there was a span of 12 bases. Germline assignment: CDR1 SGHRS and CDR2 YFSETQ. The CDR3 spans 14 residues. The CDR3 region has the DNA TGCGCCAGCAGCTACCTAGCAGATCCCTACGAGCAGTACTTC. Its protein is CASSYLADPYEQYF.

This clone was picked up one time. The CDR3 is CASSRSGAGSNQPQHF. In DNA, the CDR3 is TGTGCCAGCAGTCGATCCGGGGCAGGTAGCAATCAGCCCCAGCATTTT. The chain links TRBV25-1 to TRBJ1-5, with a possible D match to TRBD1 (5 bases). The V and J ends lost 5 bases and 0 bases respectively, with 14 bases between them. Germline CDR1 reads MGHDK; CDR2 reads SYGVNS. CDR3 length: 16 residues.

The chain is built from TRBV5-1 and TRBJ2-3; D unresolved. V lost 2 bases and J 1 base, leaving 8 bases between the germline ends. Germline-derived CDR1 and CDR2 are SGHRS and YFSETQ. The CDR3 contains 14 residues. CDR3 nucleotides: TGCGCCAGCAGCTTTCTTGAGCGCACAGATACGCAGTATTTT. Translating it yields CASSFLERTDTQYF. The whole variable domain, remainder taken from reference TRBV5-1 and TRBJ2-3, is KAGVTQTPRYLIKTRGQQVTLSCSPISGHRSVSWYQQTPGQGLQFLFEYFSETQRNKGNFPGRFSGRQFSNSRSEMNVSTLELGDSALYLCASSFLERTDTQYFGPGTRLTVL.

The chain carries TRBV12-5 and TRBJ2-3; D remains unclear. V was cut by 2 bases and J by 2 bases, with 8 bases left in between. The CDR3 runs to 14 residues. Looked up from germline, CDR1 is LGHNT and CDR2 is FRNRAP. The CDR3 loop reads CASGLSVITDTQYF. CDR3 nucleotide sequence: TGTGCTAGTGGTTTGTCCGTGATCACAGATACGCAGTATTTT.

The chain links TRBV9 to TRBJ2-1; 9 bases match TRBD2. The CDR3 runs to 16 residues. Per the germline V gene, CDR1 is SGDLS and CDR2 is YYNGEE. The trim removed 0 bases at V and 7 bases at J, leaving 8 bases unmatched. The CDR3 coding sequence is TGTGCCAGCAGCGTAGAACGAGCGGGAGGTTGGAATGAGCAGTTCTTC. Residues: CASSVERAGGWNEQFF.

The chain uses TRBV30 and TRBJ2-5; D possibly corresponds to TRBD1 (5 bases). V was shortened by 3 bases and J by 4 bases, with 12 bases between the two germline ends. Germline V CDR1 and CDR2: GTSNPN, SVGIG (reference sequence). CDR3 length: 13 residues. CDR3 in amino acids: CAWRRQLAETQYF. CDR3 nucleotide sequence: TGTGCCTGGAGGCGACAGCTCGCAGAGACCCAGTACTTC.

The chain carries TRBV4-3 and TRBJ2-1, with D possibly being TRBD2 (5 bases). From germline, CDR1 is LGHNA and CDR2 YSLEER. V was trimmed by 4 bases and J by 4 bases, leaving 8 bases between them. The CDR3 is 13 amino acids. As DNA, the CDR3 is TGCGCCAGCAGCCGCGGACTTTACAATGAGCAGTTCTTC. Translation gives CASSRGLYNEQFF.

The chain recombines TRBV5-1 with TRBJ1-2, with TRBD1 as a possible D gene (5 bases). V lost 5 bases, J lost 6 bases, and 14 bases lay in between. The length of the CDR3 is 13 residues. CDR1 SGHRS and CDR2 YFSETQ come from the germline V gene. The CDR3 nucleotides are TGCGCCAGCAGACGGGACCCCGCGGATGGCTACACCTTC. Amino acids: CASRRDPADGYTF.

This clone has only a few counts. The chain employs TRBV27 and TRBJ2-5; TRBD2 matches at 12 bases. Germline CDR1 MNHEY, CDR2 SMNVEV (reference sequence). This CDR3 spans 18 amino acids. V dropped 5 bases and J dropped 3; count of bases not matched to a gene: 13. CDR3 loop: CASSAPGLAGPRKETQYF. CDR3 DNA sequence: TGTGCCAGCAGTGCACCGGGACTAGCGGGTCCTCGTAAAGAGACCCAGTACTTC.

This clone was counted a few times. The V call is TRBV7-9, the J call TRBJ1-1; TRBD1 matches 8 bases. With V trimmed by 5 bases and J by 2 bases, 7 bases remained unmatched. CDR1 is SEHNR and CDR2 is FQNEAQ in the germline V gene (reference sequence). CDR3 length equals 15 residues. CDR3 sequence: CASSPFGQGNTEAFF. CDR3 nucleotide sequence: TGTGCCAGCAGCCCCTTCGGACAGGGAAACACTGAAGCTTTCTTT.

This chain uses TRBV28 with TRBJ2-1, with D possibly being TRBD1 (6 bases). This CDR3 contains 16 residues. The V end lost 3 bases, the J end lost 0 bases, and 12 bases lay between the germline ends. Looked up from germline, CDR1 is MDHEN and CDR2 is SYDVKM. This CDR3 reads CASSLTGPSSYNEQFF. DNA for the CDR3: TGTGCCAGCAGTTTGACAGGCCCGAGCTCCTACAATGAGCAGTTCTTC.

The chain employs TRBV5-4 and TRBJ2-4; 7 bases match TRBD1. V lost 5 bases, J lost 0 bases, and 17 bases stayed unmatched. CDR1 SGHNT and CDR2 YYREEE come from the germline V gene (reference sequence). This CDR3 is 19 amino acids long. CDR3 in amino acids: CASSSSTGSPLIAKNIQYF. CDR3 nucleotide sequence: TGTGCCAGCAGTTCCTCGACAGGGTCCCCGCTTATAGCCAAAAACATTCAGTACTTC.

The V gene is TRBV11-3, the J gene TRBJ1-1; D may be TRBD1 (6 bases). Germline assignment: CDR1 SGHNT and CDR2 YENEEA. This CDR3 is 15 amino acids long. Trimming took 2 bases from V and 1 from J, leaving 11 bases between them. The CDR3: CASSLSQGGNTEAFF. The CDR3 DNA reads TGTGCCAGCAGCTTATCACAGGGTGGGAACACTGAAGCTTTCTTT.

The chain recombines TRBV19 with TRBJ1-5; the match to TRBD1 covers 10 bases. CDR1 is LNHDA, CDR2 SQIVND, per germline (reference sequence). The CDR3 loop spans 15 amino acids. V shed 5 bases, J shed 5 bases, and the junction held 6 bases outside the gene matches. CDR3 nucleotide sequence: TGTGCCAGTAGTCGGGACAGGGGAGGGTATCAGCCCCAGCATTTT. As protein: CASSRDRGGYQPQHF.